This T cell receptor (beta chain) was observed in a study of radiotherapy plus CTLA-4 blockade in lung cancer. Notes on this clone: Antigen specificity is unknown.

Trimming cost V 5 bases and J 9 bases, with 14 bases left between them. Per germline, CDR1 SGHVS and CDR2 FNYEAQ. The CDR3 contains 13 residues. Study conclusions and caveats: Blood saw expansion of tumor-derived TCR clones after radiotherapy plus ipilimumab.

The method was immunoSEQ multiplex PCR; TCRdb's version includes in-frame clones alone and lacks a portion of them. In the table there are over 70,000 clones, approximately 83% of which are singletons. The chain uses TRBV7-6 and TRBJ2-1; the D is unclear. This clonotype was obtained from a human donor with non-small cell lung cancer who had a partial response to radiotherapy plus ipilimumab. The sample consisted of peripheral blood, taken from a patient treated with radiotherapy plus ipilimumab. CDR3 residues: CASSPRRRSEQFF. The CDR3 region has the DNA TGTGCCAGCAGCCCGAGACGGCGGAGTGAGCAGTTCTTC.